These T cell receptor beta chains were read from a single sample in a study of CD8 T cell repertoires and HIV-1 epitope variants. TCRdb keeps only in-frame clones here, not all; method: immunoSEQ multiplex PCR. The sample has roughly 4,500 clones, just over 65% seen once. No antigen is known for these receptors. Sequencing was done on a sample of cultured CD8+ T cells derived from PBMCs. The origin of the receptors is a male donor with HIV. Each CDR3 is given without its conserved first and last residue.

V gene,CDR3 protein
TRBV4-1,ASSQALAGGGWGTDTQY
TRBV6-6,ASSFPGTDYGYT
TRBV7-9,ASSRLRGTEAF
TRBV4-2,ASSQDGRALGNSPLH
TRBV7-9,ASSLGTRGSYNEQF
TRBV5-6,ASSLVGSNYGYT
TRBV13,ASSAQSGTGSSYEQY
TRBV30,AWSGEVVGDTQY
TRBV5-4,ASSFQGGSEQY
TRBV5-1,ASSLQGRSTDTQY
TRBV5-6,ASSLDSGMARYEQY
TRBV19,ASSSGPIANTGELF
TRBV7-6,ASSLAPGDRGVNTEAF
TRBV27,ASSLGDEQY
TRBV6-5,ASRSGQGKQPQH
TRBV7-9,ASSLVSPKIVWSFNEQY
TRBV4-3,ASSQEGGGTTDTQY
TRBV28,ASSSNYEQY
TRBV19,ASSIDGSSYNEQF
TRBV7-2,ASSLGLSGGVLTQY
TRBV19,ASIGREKFGADTQY
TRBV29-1,SVVRPSYNEQF
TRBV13,ASSLGRDYGYT
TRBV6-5,ASSYEGDTQY
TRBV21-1,ASIFTGQLMNTEAF
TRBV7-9,ASTGVTGELF
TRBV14,ASSQEGRSYEQY
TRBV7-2,ASSPAGYNEQF
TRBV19,ASTPKMADNEQF
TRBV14,ASSQEWQGYT
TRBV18,ASSPGLAVYEQY
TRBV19,ASDTGGWSSNQPQH
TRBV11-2,ASSPRGESQETQY
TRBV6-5,ASSYGAVGPNEQF
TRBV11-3,ASSSTGGSTEAF
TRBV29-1,SVEVEGQGSNEQY
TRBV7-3,ASSLQGLAGSNEQF
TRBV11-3,ASSLDWQGRTEAF
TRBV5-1,ASSLEALGGAKTQY
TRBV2,ASGSGRAGEQY
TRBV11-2,ASSFLFTDTQY
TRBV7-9,ASSLEGSSYNEQF
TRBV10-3,AIIIPQGNGYT
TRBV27,ASSFGGATYEQY
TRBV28,ASSSTVTWTGFNQPQH
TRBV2,ASSDEKGTNNEQF
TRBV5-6,ASTGVETGNYEQY
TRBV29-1,SVDSRVDYGYT
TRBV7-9,ASSFGDTEAF
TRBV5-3,ASSSAGIDQETQY
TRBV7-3,ASSLGGEYSPLH
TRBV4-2,ASSQDLEQGTYEQY
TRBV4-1,ASSQTGVNEQY
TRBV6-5,ASRPIGGYEQY
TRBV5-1,ASSSDPGELF
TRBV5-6,ASSLGGGSGPYNEQF
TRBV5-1,ASSFGGEQY
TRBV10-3,AITLDGNTEAF
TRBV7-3,ASSYSLAGGHTGELF
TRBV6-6,ASSYSGQGDGYT